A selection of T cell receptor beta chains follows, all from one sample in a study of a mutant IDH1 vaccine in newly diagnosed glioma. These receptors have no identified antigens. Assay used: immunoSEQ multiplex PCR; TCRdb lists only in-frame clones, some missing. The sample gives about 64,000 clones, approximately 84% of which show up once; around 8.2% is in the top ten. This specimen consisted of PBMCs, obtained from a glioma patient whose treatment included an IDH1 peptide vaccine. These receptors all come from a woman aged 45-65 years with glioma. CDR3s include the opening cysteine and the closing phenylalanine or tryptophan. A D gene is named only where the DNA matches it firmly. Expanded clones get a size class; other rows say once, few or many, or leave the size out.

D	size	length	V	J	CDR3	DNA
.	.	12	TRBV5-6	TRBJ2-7	CASSLASYEQYF	TGTGCCAGCAGCTTGGCTTCCTACGAGCAGTACTTC
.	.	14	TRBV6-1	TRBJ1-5	CASSEISWGQPQHF	TGTGCCAGCAGTGAAATTAGTTGGGGGCAGCCCCAGCATTTT
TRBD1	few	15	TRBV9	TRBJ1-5	CASSLTGTANQPQHF	TGTGCCAGCAGCTTAACCGGGACAGCAAATCAGCCCCAGCATTTT
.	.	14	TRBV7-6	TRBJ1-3	CASSLGEPGNTIYF	TGTGCCAGCAGCCTTGGGGAACCTGGAAACACCATATATTTT
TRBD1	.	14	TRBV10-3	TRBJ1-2	CAISEDRAFYGYTF	TGTGCCATCAGTGAGGACAGGGCCTTCTATGGCTACACCTTC
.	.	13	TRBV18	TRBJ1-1	CASSPQVNTEAFF	TGTGCCAGCTCACCTCAGGTGAACACTGAAGCTTTCTTT
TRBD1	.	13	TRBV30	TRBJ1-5	CAWSHRGNQPQHF	TGTGCCTGGAGTCACAGGGGGAATCAGCCCCAGCATTTT
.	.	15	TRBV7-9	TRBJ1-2	CASSPSLGGIHGYTF	TGTGCCAGCAGCCCCTCTTTAGGCGGGATCCATGGCTACACCTTC
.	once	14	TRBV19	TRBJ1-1	CASSTTKRSAEAFF	TGTGCCAGTAGTACGACGAAGAGGAGCGCTGAAGCTTTCTTT
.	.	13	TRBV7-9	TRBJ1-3	CASSSFVGNTIYF	TGTGCCAGCAGCTCCTTTGTCGGAAACACCATATATTTT